This T cell receptor (beta chain) was documented in a study of blood T cell repertoires in COVID-19. Study summary: Acute and convalescent COVID-19 specimens originated in the United States, Italy and Spain. The analysed material was cDNA or gDNA that came from T cells, B-cell-depleted T cells, or PBMCs.

The CDR3 has 13 residues. Germline CDR1 MNHNY, CDR2 SVGAGI (reference sequence). V was pared by 7 bases and J by 2 bases, with 8 bases between. How the authors handled the data: Researchers report that nucleated cell counts were estimated from reference gene primer amplification. The repertoire was sequenced with immunoSEQ multiplex PCR; TCRdb's copy has only in-frame clones and lacks some. The DNA gave D and trimming, while V, J and clone size come from that table. Counted here are a few hundred thousand clones, about 86% occurring once; the ten biggest clones make up roughly 4%. This clone was found a few times.

The sequencing input was peripheral blood. The V and J genes are TRBV6-6 and TRBJ2-2; D might be TRBD1 (5 bases). The receptor comes from a man between 18 and 29 years old with active or convalescent COVID-19. As DNA, the CDR3 is TGTGCCAGCACAGGGATCAACACCGGGGAGCTGTTTTTT. It is translated as CASTGINTGELFF.